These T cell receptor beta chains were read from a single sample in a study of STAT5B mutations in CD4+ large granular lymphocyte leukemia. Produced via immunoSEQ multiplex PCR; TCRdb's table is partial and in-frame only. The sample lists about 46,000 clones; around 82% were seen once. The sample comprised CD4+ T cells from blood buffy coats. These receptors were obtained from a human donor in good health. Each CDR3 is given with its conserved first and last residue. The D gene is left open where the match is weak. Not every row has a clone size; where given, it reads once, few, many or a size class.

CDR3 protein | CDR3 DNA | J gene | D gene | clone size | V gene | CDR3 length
CASSSAISADTQYF | TGTGCCAGCAGTTCTGCAATTAGTGCGGATACGCAGTATTTT | TRBJ2-3 | - | - | TRBV27 | 14
CSVAYGVSSYNEQFF | TGCAGCGTGGCCTACGGGGTGAGCTCCTACAATGAGCAGTTCTTC | TRBJ2-1 | - | - | TRBV29-1 | 15
CAWSVPGGRTEAFF | TGTGCCTGGAGTGTACCTGGGGGCCGGACTGAAGCTTTCTTT | TRBJ1-1 | - | - | TRBV30 | 14
CASSPTPRTEGYGYTF | TGCGCCAGCAGCCCGACGCCAAGGACAGAGGGATATGGCTACACCTTC | TRBJ1-2 | - | - | TRBV5-1 | 16
CASTGLNYEQYF | TGCGCCAGCACCGGACTGAACTACGAGCAGTACTTC | TRBJ2-7 | - | - | TRBV10-2 | 12
CASSDWDSNQPQHF | TGCGCCAGCAGTGATTGGGATAGCAATCAGCCCCAGCATTTT | TRBJ1-5 | - | - | TRBV10-2 | 14
CASSLWGEGYGYTF | TGTGCCAGCAGTTTATGGGGGGAGGGGTATGGCTACACCTTC | TRBJ1-2 | - | - | TRBV28 | 14
CASSLEQGRNQPQHF | TGCGCCAGCAGCTTGGAACAGGGGCGCAATCAGCCCCAGCATTTT | TRBJ1-5 | TRBD1 | - | TRBV5-1 | 15
CASSYSTANTEAFF | TGTGCCAGCAGCTATTCGACAGCGAACACTGAAGCTTTCTTT | TRBJ1-1 | - | - | TRBV5-4 | 14
CSVAGVTTDTQYF | TGCAGCGTTGCCGGCGTCACCACAGATACGCAGTATTTT | TRBJ2-3 | - | - | TRBV29-1 | 13
CASRSESFGNEQFF | TGCGCCAGCAGGTCCGAAAGTTTCGGCAATGAGCAGTTCTTC | TRBJ2-1 | - | - | TRBV10-2 | 14
CASSPGQGAANEQFF | TGTGCCAGCAGCCCCGGACAGGGGGCTGCAAATGAGCAGTTCTTC | TRBJ2-1 | TRBD1 | - | TRBV7-3 | 15
CAISVSGQGDGYTF | TGTGCCATCAGTGTTTCCGGACAGGGGGATGGCTACACCTTC | TRBJ1-2 | TRBD1 | - | TRBV10-3 | 14
CASSVLGGQGAGGYTF | TGTGCCAGTAGTGTCCTCGGAGGACAGGGGGCCGGTGGCTACACCTTC | TRBJ1-2 | TRBD1 | - | TRBV19 | 16
CASSRRTGGNYGYTF | TGTGCCAGCAGCCGACGGACAGGGGGGAACTATGGCTACACCTTC | TRBJ1-2 | TRBD1 | - | TRBV6-6 | 15
CASSYSGSSTDTQYF | TGTGCCAGCTCATATAGTGGGTCTAGCACAGATACGCAGTATTTT | TRBJ2-3 | - | - | TRBV6-5 | 15
CASGVPSRDRNSPLHF | TGTGCTAGTGGTGTCCCCTCCCGGGACAGAAATTCACCCCTCCACTTT | TRBJ1-6 | TRBD1 | - | TRBV12-5 | 16
CATAETDTQYF | TGTGCCACCGCCGAAACAGATACGCAGTATTTT | TRBJ2-3 | - | once | TRBV10-3 | 11
CASSEGTAGNTIYF | TGCGCCAGCAGTGAGGGAACAGCTGGAAACACCATATATTTT | TRBJ1-3 | - | few | TRBV10-1 | 14
CAWTPLSGGPPTQYF | TGTGCCTGGACCCCCCTTTCGGGAGGGCCCCCGACCCAGTACTTC | TRBJ2-5 | TRBD2 | - | TRBV30 | 15
CASSGPGTVSEAFF | TGTGCCAGCAGCGGTCCCGGGACAGTATCTGAAGCTTTCTTT | TRBJ1-1 | TRBD1 | - | TRBV5-6 | 14
CASSEWGTDTQYF | TGTGCCAGCAGTGAGTGGGGGACAGATACGCAGTATTTT | TRBJ2-3 | - | - | TRBV2 | 13
CASSQESRGLGNFGYTF | TGTGCCAGCAGCCAGGAGTCCAGGGGGCTTGGTAATTTTGGCTACACCTTC | TRBJ1-2 | TRBD1 | - | TRBV14 | 17
CASSAKVEPRTDTQYF | TGCGCCAGCAGCGCAAAAGTCGAACCCCGCACAGATACGCAGTATTTT | TRBJ2-3 | - | - | TRBV5-1 | 16
CAISNDRGETQYF | TGTGCCATCAGTAACGACAGAGGAGAGACCCAGTACTTC | TRBJ2-5 | - | - | TRBV10-3 | 13
CASKANTEAFF | TGTGCCAGCAAGGCTAACACTGAAGCTTTCTTT | TRBJ1-1 | - | - | TRBV6-1 | 11
CASSLDWDEQYF | TGCGCCAGCAGCTTGGACTGGGACGAGCAGTACTTC | TRBJ2-7 | - | - | TRBV5-1 | 12
CASSRKVYFCNQPQHF | TGTGCCAGCAGCCGTAAGGTATATTTTTGCAATCAGCCCCAGCATTTT | TRBJ1-5 | - | once | TRBV11-3 | 16
CASSFGGGMDQPQHF | TGTGCCAGCAGTTTCGGCGGGGGTATGGATCAGCCCCAGCATTTT | TRBJ1-5 | - | - | TRBV6-5 | 15